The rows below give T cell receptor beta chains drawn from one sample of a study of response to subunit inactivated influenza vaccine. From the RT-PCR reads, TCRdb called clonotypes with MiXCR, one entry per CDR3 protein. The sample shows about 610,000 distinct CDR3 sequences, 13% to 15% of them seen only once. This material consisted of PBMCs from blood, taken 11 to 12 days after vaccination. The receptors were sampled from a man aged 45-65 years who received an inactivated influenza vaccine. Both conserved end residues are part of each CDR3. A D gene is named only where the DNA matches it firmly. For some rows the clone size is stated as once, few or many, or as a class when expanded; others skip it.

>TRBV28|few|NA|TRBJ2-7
TGTGCCAGCAGTCCCTCAAAGGGCCTAGCCTACGAGCAGTACTTC
CASSPSKGLAYEQYF
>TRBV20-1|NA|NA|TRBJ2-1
TGCAGTGCTGCGGGACAGAACAATGAGCAGTTCTTC
CSAAGQNNEQFF
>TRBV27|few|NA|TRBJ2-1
TGTGCCAGCAGTTTATTACTAGACAGTGAGCAGTTCTTC
CASSLLLDSEQFF
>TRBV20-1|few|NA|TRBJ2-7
TGCAGTGCTAGAGATACTCTCCTCTACGAGCAGTACTTC
CSARDTLLYEQYF
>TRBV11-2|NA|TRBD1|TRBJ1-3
TGTGCCAGCAGACGAGTGCCCCGAACAGGGGTTGGAAACACCATATATTTT
CASRRVPRTGVGNTIYF
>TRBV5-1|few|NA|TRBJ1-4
TGCGCCAGCAGCTTGAGCAGGCCAGAGGAAAAACTGTTTTTT
CASSLSRPEEKLFF
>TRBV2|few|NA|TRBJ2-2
TGTGCCAGCAGTGAACTCCCCGCAACCGGGGAGCTGTTTTTT
CASSELPATGELFF
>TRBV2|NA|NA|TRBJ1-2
TGTGCCAGCACCGAGAGGGACTTCGTTTTCGGCTACACCTTC
CASTERDFVFGYTF
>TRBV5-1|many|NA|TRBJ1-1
TGTGCCAGCAGTTTACCCGGTAGGAACACTGAAGCTTTCTTT
CASSLPGRNTEAFF
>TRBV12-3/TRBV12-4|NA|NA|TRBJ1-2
TGTGCCAGCAGTTTAGTAACACAGGATGGCTACACCTTC
CASSLVTQDGYTF
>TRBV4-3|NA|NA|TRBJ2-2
TGCGCCAGCAGCCAAGTCTGGCAGGGACTGAACACCGGGGAGCTGTTTTTT
CASSQVWQGLNTGELFF
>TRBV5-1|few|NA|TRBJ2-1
TGCGCCAGCACTCCCTTGGGGGGCCCCCGGAGCTCCTACAATGAGCAGTTCTTC
CASTPLGGPRSSYNEQFF
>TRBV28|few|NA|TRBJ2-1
TGTGCCAGCAGGGAGATCGCACGTTCCTACAATGAGCAGTTCTTC
CASREIARSYNEQFF
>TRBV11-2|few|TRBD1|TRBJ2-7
TGTGCCAGCAGCTTACACGGACAGGGAAGCTCCTACGAGCAGTACTTC
CASSLHGQGSSYEQYF
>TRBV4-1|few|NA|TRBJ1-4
TGCGCCAGCAGCCTAAAACACAGTGGTAATGAAAAACTGTTTTTT
CASSLKHSGNEKLFF
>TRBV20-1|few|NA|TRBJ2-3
TGCAGTGCTAGATGGAGGGACACAGATACGCAGTATTTT
CSARWRDTDTQYF
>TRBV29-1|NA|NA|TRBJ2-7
TGCAGCGTTGAAGAGGGTGGGGTCAGCTCGACCTACGAGCAGTACTTC
CSVEEGGVSSTYEQYF
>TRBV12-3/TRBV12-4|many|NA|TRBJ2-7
TGTGCCAGCAGTTTAAATCACGGAGGTTACGAGCAGTACTTC
CASSLNHGGYEQYF
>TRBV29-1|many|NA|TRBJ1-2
TGCAGCGTTGAAGACCAACAGGGAGTTCCCTATGGCTACACCTTC
CSVEDQQGVPYGYTF
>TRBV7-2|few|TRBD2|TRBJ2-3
TGTGCCAGCAGCACCACCGGGACTAGAGTCACAGATACGCAGTATTTT
CASSTTGTRVTDTQYF
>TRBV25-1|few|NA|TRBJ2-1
TGTGCCAGCAGTGAATCCCCCGGCACAGGAGGGGATGAGCAGTTCTTC
CASSESPGTGGDEQFF
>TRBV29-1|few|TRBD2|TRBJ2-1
TGCTCGACAGCGGGAGGGTCTTCCTACAATGAGCAGTTCTTC
CSTAGGSSYNEQFF
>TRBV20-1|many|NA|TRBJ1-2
TGCAGTGCTAGACACAGGGTAGGGCACTATGGCTACACCTTC
CSARHRVGHYGYTF
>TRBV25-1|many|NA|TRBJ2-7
TGTGCCAGCAGTGAATACCCCGCCCTGCAGGGAATCAACGAGCAGTACTTC
CASSEYPALQGINEQYF
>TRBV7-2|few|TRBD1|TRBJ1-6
TGTGCCAGCAGCTTAGTGGGGACAGATAATTCACCCCTCCACTTT
CASSLVGTDNSPLHF
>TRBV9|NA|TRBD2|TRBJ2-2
TGTGCCAGCACCGGTTTTGCGGGAGGGCCAGTCGGGGAGCTGTTTTTT
CASTGFAGGPVGELFF
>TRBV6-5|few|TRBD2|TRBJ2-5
TGTGCCAGCAGTTCCTCGGGACTAGCGGGGAAGGTCCAAGAGACCCAGTACTTC
CASSSSGLAGKVQETQYF
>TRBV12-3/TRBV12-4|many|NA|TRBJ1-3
TGTGCCAGCAGTTTGAGCGGCTCTGGAAACACCATATATTTT
CASSLSGSGNTIYF
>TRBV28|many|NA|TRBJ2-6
TGTGCCAGCAGTTTTTGGCAGACTGCAGTCTCTGGGGCCAACGTCCTGACTTTC
CASSFWQTAVSGANVLTF
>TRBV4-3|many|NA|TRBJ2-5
TGCGCCAGCAGCCAAGATCTGGAAGAGACCCAGTACTTC
CASSQDLEETQYF
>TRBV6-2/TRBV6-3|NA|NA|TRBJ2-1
TGTGCCAGCAGTCCTATCTGGGGGCTCTACAATGAGCAGTTCTTC
CASSPIWGLYNEQFF
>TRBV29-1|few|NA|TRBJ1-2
TGCAGCGTAGGACAGGGCTACACCTTC
CSVGQGYTF
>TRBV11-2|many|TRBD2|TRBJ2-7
TGTGCCAGCAGCTCTAGCGGGGGCAGCTCCTACGAGCAGTACTTC
CASSSSGGSSYEQYF